The 4 T cell receptor beta chains listed next were all sequenced from one sample in a study of blood T cell repertoires in COVID-19 (dated by TCRdb to 2020 to 2022). The library relied on the immunoSEQ multiplex PCR assay. Held by TCRdb, this immuneACCESS table contains in-frame sequences only and omits some clones. Under half of the omission traces to an unresolved V gene where checked; the cause of the rest is unknown. The sample has over 100,000 clones on record, less than 85% of them singletons. The ten top clones hold roughly 18% of the sample. The sample was peripheral blood. These receptor sequences come from a woman between 55 and 75 years old with acute or convalescent COVID-19.

The chain employs TRBV3-1 (or the pseudogene TRBV3-2) and TRBJ2-7; D call uncertain. The germline V and J ends were trimmed by 6 bases and 3 bases, with 9 bases remaining between them. Germline assignment: CDR1 LGHDT and CDR2 YNNKEL (reference sequence). The CDR3 is 12 residues long. The CDR3 protein is CASSPTGYEQYF. As DNA, the CDR3 is TGTGCCAGCAGTCCTACCGGCTACGAGCAGTACTTC.

The chain recombines TRBV27 with TRBJ1-5, with 7 bases that match TRBD1. The CDR3 runs 12 residues. Germline V gene data show CDR1 as MNHEY and CDR2 as SMNVEV (reference sequence). With V trimmed by 8 bases and J by 5 bases, 3 bases remained unmatched. The CDR3 coding sequence is TGTGCCAGCCGGACAGGCCATCAGCCCCAGCATTTT. As protein: CASRTGHQPQHF.

This chain uses TRBV5-6 with TRBJ2-2; maybe TRBD1 (6 bases). Germline lookup yields CDR1 SGHDT and CDR2 YYEEEE. The CDR3 length is 14 residues. The germline V and J ends were trimmed by 2 bases and 5 bases, with 10 bases remaining between them. The CDR3 sequence: CASSFRGTTGELFF. CDR3 DNA: TGTGCCAGCAGCTTCAGGGGAACGACCGGGGAGCTGTTTTTT.

This chain connects TRBV27 to TRBJ2-7, with D maybe TRBD1 (6 bases). The CDR3 has 12 residues. The V and J ends lost 6 bases and 1 base respectively, with 7 bases between them. Germline V gene lookup returns CDR1 MNHEY and CDR2 SMNVEV (reference sequence). The CDR3 DNA reads TGTGCCAGCAGGGACAGATCCTACGAGCAGTACTTC. This gives the protein CASRDRSYEQYF.